This T cell receptor (beta chain) is drawn from a study of shared clonotypes between healthy human individuals. This CDR3 is built from 18 residues. The V and J ends lost 5 bases and 4 bases, in that order; junction bases with no gene match: 14. CDR1 and CDR2 from the germline V gene are LNHDA and SQIVND (reference sequence). Assay: immunoSEQ multiplex PCR; the TCRdb copy retains only in-frame clones and omits some. The sample lists approximately 2,200,000 clones, about 92% seen once, with 1.7% in the top ten. Naive CD8 cells lacked CD45RO, underwent positive selection for CCR7 and left out terminally differentiated effector memory CD45RA+ cells.

Sequenced: naive CD8+ T cells from PBMCs. This TCR came from a man younger than 35 in good health. Some clones in this sample may be carry-over from other donors' samples. The chain joins TRBV19 to TRBJ1-6; 7 bases align to TRBD1. The CDR3 protein is CASSAGRPGQTYNSPLHF. The CDR3 nucleotides read TGTGCCAGTAGTGCCGGCCGCCCGGGACAGACTTATAATTCACCCCTCCACTTT.